The TCR beta chain under discussion was sequenced for a study of graft-versus-host responses after intestinal transplantation. The CDR3 is made up of 14 amino acids. V gave up 4 bases and J gave up 6 bases; unmatched junction bases: 4. The V gene's germline CDR1 is SGHRS and CDR2 YFSETQ. TCRdb keeps only in-frame clones here, not all; method: immunoSEQ multiplex PCR. The sample comprises just over 70,000 clones, approximately 87% of which are singletons, and approximately 0.39% rests with the top ten. As regards this clone: What it binds is unknown.

The source material was unstimulated CD4+ T cells sorted from spleen or lymph node cells, sampled before transplant. V gene TRBV5-1 combines with J gene TRBJ2-7, with TRBD2 matching 13 bases. This receptor was obtained from a human donor who was the organ donor for an intestinal transplant. Written as DNA, the CDR3 is TGCGCCAGCAGCGTGGGACTAGCGGGGACCGAGCAGTACGTC. Its translation: CASSVGLAGTEQYV.